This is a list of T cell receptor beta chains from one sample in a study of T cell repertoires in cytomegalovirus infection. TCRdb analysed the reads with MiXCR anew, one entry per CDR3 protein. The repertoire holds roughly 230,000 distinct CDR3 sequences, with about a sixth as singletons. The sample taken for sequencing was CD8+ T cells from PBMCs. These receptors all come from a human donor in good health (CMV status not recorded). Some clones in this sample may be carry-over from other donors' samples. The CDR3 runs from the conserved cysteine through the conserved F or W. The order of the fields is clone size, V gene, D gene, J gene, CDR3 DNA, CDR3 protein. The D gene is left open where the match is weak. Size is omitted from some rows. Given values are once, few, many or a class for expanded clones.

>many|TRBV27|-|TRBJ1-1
TGTGCCAGCAGTTTATCGAAAAGTTCTGAAGCTTTCTTT
CASSLSKSSEAFF
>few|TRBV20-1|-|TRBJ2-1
TGCAGTGCTAGAGCAGGGCCAACGTCCTACAATGAGCAGTTCTTC
CSARAGPTSYNEQFF
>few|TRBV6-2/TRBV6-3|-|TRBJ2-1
TGTGCCAGCAGTTACGGGCACAATGAGCAGTTCTTC
CASSYGHNEQFF
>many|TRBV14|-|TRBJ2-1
TGTGCCAGCAGCCACCTGGTCAGCTCCTACAATGAGCAGTTCTTC
CASSHLVSSYNEQFF
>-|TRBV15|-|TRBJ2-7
TGTGCCACCAGCAGGGACAGAGGCCTGGGGGAGCAGTACTTC
CATSRDRGLGEQYF
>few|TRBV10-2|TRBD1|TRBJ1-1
TGCGCCAGCAGTACCGGGACAGGGATATATTTCGACACTGAAGCTTTCTTT
CASSTGTGIYFDTEAFF
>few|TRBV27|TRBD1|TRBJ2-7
TGTGCCAGCAGTTTAGCCAGGGGACAGGACGAGCAGTACTTC
CASSLARGQDEQYF
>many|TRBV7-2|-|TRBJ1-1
TGTGCCAGCAGCCCACGGACCGGCGTCGATGAAGCTTTCTTT
CASSPRTGVDEAFF
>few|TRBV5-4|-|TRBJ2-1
TGTGCCAGCAGCTTTCAACACCAAGGGAGTGAGCAGTTCTTC
CASSFQHQGSEQFF
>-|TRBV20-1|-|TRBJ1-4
TGCAGTGCTAGCAGCGCCAGGGCCGAAAAACTGTTTTTT
CSASSARAEKLFF
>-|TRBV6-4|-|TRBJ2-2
TGTGCCAGCAGTGATAACGCCCGGGCCACCGGGGAGCTGTTTTTT
CASSDNARATGELFF
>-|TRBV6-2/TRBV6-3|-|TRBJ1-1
TGTGCCAGCACTGGCCGGGGGCAAAGCACTGAAGCTTTCTTT
CASTGRGQSTEAFF
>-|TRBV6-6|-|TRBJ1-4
TGTGCCAGCAGTTATCCGGGGGTGCGGGACGAAAAACTGTTTTTT
CASSYPGVRDEKLFF
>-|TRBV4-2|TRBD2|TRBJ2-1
TGTGCCAGCAGCCCAGCCTTAAGCGGGGCGTACAATGAGCAGTTCTTC
CASSPALSGAYNEQFF
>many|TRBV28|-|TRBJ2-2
TGTGCCAGCATAGGGGCGAACACCGGGGAGCTGTTTTTT
CASIGANTGELFF
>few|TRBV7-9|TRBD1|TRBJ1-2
TGTGCCAGCAGCTTAGGGACAGGGAGCAACTATGGCTACACCTTC
CASSLGTGSNYGYTF
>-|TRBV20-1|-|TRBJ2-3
TGCAGTGCTACCCCCAGCGGTCACAGCACAGATACGCAGTATTTT
CSATPSGHSTDTQYF
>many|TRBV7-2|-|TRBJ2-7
TGTGCCAGCAGCTTCGTAGCCTACGAGCAGTACTTC
CASSFVAYEQYF
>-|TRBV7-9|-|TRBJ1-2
TGTGCCAGCAGCTTAGTCGGGGGGGCGCCTTACGATGGCTACACCTTC
CASSLVGGAPYDGYTF
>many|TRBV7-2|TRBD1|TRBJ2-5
TGTGCCAGCAGCCCGACAGGGAGTACGGAGACCCAGTACTTC
CASSPTGSTETQYF
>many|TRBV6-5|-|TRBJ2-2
TGTGCCAGCAGTTACGAGTGGTTGGGGGAGCTGTTTTTT
CASSYEWLGELFF
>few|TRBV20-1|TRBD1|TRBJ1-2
TGCAGTGCTAGAGATCCGGACAGGGGGCAGCATGGCTACACCTTC
CSARDPDRGQHGYTF
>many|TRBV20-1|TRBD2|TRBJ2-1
TGCAGTGCTAGAGATAGGTCTGGGCGGGGGGGCTATGAGCAGTTCTTC
CSARDRSGRGGYEQFF
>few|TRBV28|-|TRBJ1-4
TGTGCCAGCAGATCGGACGGGGAGGGTCCTAATGAAAAACTGTTTTTT
CASRSDGEGPNEKLFF